This TCR beta chain was identified in a study of Graves' ophthalmopathy and Graves' hyperthyroidism. Study at large: By definition, stable hyperthyroidism involved no ophthalmopathy within 18 months of follow-up.

Beta-chain TCR CDR3 regions were amplified from RNA transcripts. The library came from an HTBI-primed first-round RT-PCR and a second-round multiplex PCR. TCRdb fed the multiplex PCR reads into MiXCR, producing one record per CDR3 protein. This repertoire shows over a million distinct CDR3 sequences, roughly two fifths found once; its top ten account for 11%. The table lists this clonotype with a count of one. Its antigen is as yet unknown. Study-wide points: Most thyroid clonotypes with frequency above 0.001 were detected in blood too.

Unmatched junction bases numbered 11, after V lost 6 bases and J lost 3 bases. The CDR3 covers 16 residues. From germline, CDR1 is SNHLY and CDR2 FYNNEI. Hyperthyroidism was new, under 2 months, in patients aged 18 to 65. The sequenced sample was peripheral blood or thyroid tissue (not recorded which). The clonotype was recovered from an adult man with Graves' hyperthyroidism. The V call is TRBV2, the J call TRBJ1-5, with 7 bases fitting TRBD1. This chain's CDR3 is CASSATAGGVNQPQHF. The CDR3 nucleotides read TGTGCCAGCAGCGCCACGGCAGGGGGTGTCAATCAGCCCCAGCATTTT. The full variable domain, rest sourced from reference TRBV2 and TRBJ1-5, is EPEVTQTPSHQVTQMGQEVILRCVPISNHLYFYWYRQILGQKVEFLVSFYNNEISEKSEIFDDQFSVERPDGSNFTLKIRSTKLEDSAMYFCASSATAGGVNQPQHFGDGTRLSIL.